One and the same sample provided the 14 T cell receptor beta chains below, sequenced in a study of vaccination and CD4 T cells after COVID-19. The Oncomine TCR Beta short-read assay generated sequence data from the DNA of cultured CD4+ T cells. CD4+ T cells were cultured, and genomic DNA was extracted from them. TCRdb passed the PCR reads through MiXCR, listing each CDR3 protein once. In the table there are over 5,500 distinct CDR3 sequences, about 35% of which are singletons. As to treatment: 10-day PBMC culture with coronavirus spike peptide pools or control peptides (ViraFEST assay). It was before the COVID-19 pandemic (2011-2018) that the unexposed donor's CD4+ T cells were collected. The antigens for these receptors are not known. The sequencing sample was made of CD4+ T cells from blood, cultured in vitro. The receptors were gathered from a human donor in good health.

This clonotype has only a few counts. The genes are TRBV20-1 and TRBJ2-1; 13 bases match TRBD2. The germline V gene encodes CDR1 DFQATT and CDR2 SNEGSKA (reference sequence). This CDR3 has 13 amino acids. V lost 6 bases to trimming and J lost 8 bases; unmatched junction nucleotides: 4. The CDR3 loop is CSARTSGRYEQFF. The CDR3 region has the DNA TGCAGTGCGCGGACTAGCGGGAGATATGAGCAGTTCTTC.

CDR3 protein: CASSYRLAGVTKNIQYF. CDR3 bases: TGTGCCAGCAGTTACCGACTAGCGGGAGTGACCAAAAACATTCAGTACTTC. The rearrangement uses TRBV2 and TRBJ2-4; 12 bases agree with TRBD2. CDR3 size: 17 residues. Germline-derived CDR1 and CDR2 are SNHLY and FYNNEI. Trimming took 5 bases from V and 2 from J; bases not matched to a gene: 7.

There are a few counts of this clonotype. The gene calls are TRBV20-1 and TRBJ1-1; possibly TRBD1 for D (5 bases). V was clipped by 0 bases and J by 1 base, with 9 bases between them. The germline gives CDR1 DFQATT, CDR2 SNEGSKA (reference sequence). This CDR3 region has 14 residues. This CDR3 reads CSARDVQENTEAFF. CDR3 nucleotide sequence: TGCAGTGCTAGAGATGTACAGGAGAACACTGAAGCTTTCTTT.

The rearrangement links TRBV20-1 to TRBJ2-2, with 13 bases matching TRBD2. V was pared by 5 bases and J by 3 bases, with 12 bases of the junction left unmatched. The CDR3 is 18 residues long. Germline values: CDR1 DFQATT, CDR2 SNEGSKA (reference sequence). The CDR3 nucleotides read TGCAGTGCTTCGCAACTAGCGGGAGGGCCTTTAGACACCGGGGAGCTGTTTTTT. This translates into CSASQLAGGPLDTGELFF.

The rearrangement links TRBV6-5 to TRBJ2-7, with TRBD2 matching over 8 bases. There are 15 residues in the CDR3. Losses at the gene ends were 2 bases for V and 0 bases for J; bases not matched to a gene: 3. Germline CDR1 reads MNHEY; CDR2 reads SVGAGI. The CDR3 DNA sequence: TGTGCCAGCAGTTACACTAGCGGCAGCTCCTACGAGCAGTACTTC. It yields the protein CASSYTSGSSYEQYF.

This chain joins TRBV11-3 and TRBJ2-6, with 7 bases aligning to TRBD1. Germline CDR1 reads SGHNT; CDR2 reads YENEEA. The CDR3 consists of 16 residues. Trimming at V came to 2 bases and at J to 2 bases, leaving 3 bases not matched to a gene. CDR3 region: CASSLRTGTGANVLTF. As DNA, the CDR3 is TGTGCCAGCAGCTTAAGGACAGGTACTGGGGCCAACGTCCTGACTTTC. Full variable domain (remainder filled in from reference TRBV11-3 and TRBJ2-6): EAGVVQSPRYKIIEKKQPVAFWCNPISGHNTLYWYLQNLGQGPELLIRYENEEAVDDSQLPKDRFSAERLKGVDSTLKIQPAELGDSAVYLCASSLRTGTGANVLTFGAGSRLTVL.

The chain joins TRBV7-3 to TRBJ2-6; the D gene is possibly TRBD1 (6 bases). CDR3 size: 16 residues. Trimming stripped 5 bases from V and 3 bases from J, with 14 bases between. Germline-derived CDR1 and CDR2 are SGHTA and FQGTGA. The CDR3 sequence is CASSPLTGIGANVLTF. CDR3 nucleotides: TGTGCCAGCAGCCCGTTAACAGGGATTGGGGCCAACGTCCTGACTTTC.

J is TRBJ2-7 and V is TRBV27; D is undetermined. The V and J ends lost 1 base and 3 bases respectively, with 10 bases between them. Germline CDR1 is MNHEY and CDR2 is SMNVEV (reference sequence). The CDR3 is 14 amino acids. The CDR3 DNA reads as TGTGCCAGCAGTTTATTTGGTCAGAACTACGAGCAGTACTTC. This encodes CASSLFGQNYEQYF.

V is TRBV6-1 and J is TRBJ1-5, with TRBD1 matching 10 bases. This CDR3 is built from 15 residues. CDR1 MNHNS and CDR2 SASEGT come from the germline V gene. Losses at the gene ends were 6 bases for V and 6 bases for J; bases not matched to a gene: 8. The DNA of the CDR3 is TGTGCCAGCAGCGAGGACAGGGGGTGGGGTCAGCCCCAGCATTTT. Amino acids: CASSEDRGWGQPQHF.

This clonotype was counted only a few times. V and J are TRBV19 and TRBJ1-2, with a possible D match to TRBD1 (5 bases). Germline V gene data show CDR1 as LNHDA and CDR2 as SQIVND (reference sequence). This CDR3 has 13 amino acids. The ends were cut back, 5 bases at V and 7 bases at J, with 14 bases in the middle. CDR3 in amino acids: CASSDQGFSGYTF. The DNA for the CDR3 is TGTGCCAGTAGTGATCAGGGTTTCTCTGGCTACACCTTC.

V gene TRBV4-3 combines with J gene TRBJ2-1; no reliable D call. The CDR3 totals 15 residues. From germline, CDR1 is LGHNA and CDR2 YSLEER. V lost 2 bases, J lost 8 bases, and 16 bases lay in between. The DNA for the CDR3 is TGCGCCAGCAGCCAATACAGATCCATTTACGATGAGCAGTTCTTC. Amino acids: CASSQYRSIYDEQFF.

The chain joins TRBV2 to TRBJ2-7, with 9 nucleotides matching TRBD1. The CDR3 spans 15 residues. Looked up from germline, CDR1 is SNHLY and CDR2 is FYNNEI. The ends lost 6 bases at V and 7 bases at J; junction bases unmatched: 13. The CDR3 loop reads CASRLLTGGLGEQYF. The DNA of the CDR3 is TGTGCCAGCAGACTCCTTACAGGGGGCTTGGGGGAGCAGTACTTC.

The gene calls are TRBV11-2 and TRBJ1-2, with a weak D call TRBD1 (5 bases). Germline V gives CDR1 SGHAT, CDR2 FQNNGV. Trimming removed 5 bases from V and 5 bases from J, with 15 bases in between. CDR3 length equals 14 residues. The CDR3 DNA reads as TGTGCCAGCAGCCCAGAAGGGCAGGGATATGGCTACACCTTC. It codes for CASSPEGQGYGYTF.

This clonotype has more than one count but fewer than ten. The V gene is TRBV15, the J gene TRBJ1-1; TRBD1 matches at 7 bases. Germline CDR1 is LNHNV and CDR2 is YYDKDF (reference sequence). The CDR3 runs to 15 residues. After removal of 5 bases from V and 0 bases from J, the junction contained 6 bases not matched to a gene. The CDR3 sequence is CATSSRQGMNTEAFF. The CDR3, as DNA: TGTGCCACCAGCTCAAGACAGGGCATGAACACTGAAGCTTTCTTT.